The clone carrying this T cell receptor beta chain showed up many times. Using its own MiXCR run on the 5' RACE reads, TCRdb lists one record per CDR3 protein. The sample lists about 97,000 distinct CDR3 sequences, 11% occurring once. These data are taken from a study of early T cells in non-severe SARS-CoV-2 infection. The germline CDR1 and CDR2 sequences are SGHNT and YYREEE (reference sequence). The CDR3 contains 14 residues. The V gene lost 4 bases and the J gene lost 1 base, with 10 bases spanning the gap. This chain uses TRBV5-4 with TRBJ2-3, with D possibly matching TRBD2 (6 bases). The input for sequencing was whole blood, taken at baseline. This clonotype was sampled from an adult who was a healthcare worker with PCR-confirmed SARS-CoV-2 infection or an uninfected control (not recorded which). The CDR3 is CASSVGEGTDTQYF. The CDR3 coding sequence is TGTGCCAGCAGCGTGGGGGAGGGCACAGATACGCAGTATTTT.